This TCR beta chain was found in a study of T cells in localized non-small cell lung cancer. General study points: Density of T cells in blood, when higher, went with longer overall survival. Because only a single region of the tumor was sequenced, heterogeneity remains possible.

For this clone: Its specificity is not known.

Only in-frame clones appear in the TCRdb table, and some are missing; sequencing was by immunoSEQ multiplex PCR. The table has 30,000 to 40,000 clones, more than 70% seen once. The ends lost 5 bases at V and 8 bases at J; junction bases unmatched: 17. Germline CDR1 and CDR2: LNHDA and SQIVND (reference sequence). The CDR3 is 16 amino acids. The source material was peripheral blood, sampled before any cancer treatment. The clonotype comes from a woman aged 35 to 70 with stage I lung adenocarcinoma. The J gene is TRBJ1-2, the V gene TRBV19; 7 positions match TRBD1. CDR3 bases: TGTGCCAGTAGTGGCCGAGACAGGGCTCATTCGGGGGGCTACACCTTC. This encodes CASSGRDRAHSGGYTF.